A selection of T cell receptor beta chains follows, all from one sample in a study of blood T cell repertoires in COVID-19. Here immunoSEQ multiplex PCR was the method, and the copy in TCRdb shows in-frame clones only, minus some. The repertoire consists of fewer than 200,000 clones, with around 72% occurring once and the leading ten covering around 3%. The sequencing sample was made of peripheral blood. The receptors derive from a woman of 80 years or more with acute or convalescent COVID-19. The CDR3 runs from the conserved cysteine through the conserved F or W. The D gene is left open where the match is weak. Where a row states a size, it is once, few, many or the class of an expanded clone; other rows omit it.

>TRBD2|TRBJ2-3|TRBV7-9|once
TGTGCCAGCAGGATTCCTAGCGGGGGACGCACAGATACGCAGTATTTT
CASRIPSGGRTDTQYF
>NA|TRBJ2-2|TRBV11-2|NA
TGTGCCAGCAGCTTAGGGCGGGGCAGGGAGCTGTTTTTT
CASSLGRGRELFF
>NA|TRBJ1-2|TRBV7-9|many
TGTGCCAGCACTTTTCGGGATATTGGCTACACCTTC
CASTFRDIGYTF
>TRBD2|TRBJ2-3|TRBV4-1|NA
TGCGCCAGCAGCCAACTAAGGACTAGGAAAGGAAGCACAGATACGCAGTATTTT
CASSQLRTRKGSTDTQYF
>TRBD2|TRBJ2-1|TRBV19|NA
TGTGCCAGTGCGAAGGGACTAGCGGGAGGAAGCTATTACAATGAGCAGTTCTTC
CASAKGLAGGSYYNEQFF
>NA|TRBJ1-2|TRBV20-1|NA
TGCAGTGCTAGTGGAGGGCTTGGCTACACCTTC
CSASGGLGYTF
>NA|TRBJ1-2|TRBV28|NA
TGTGCCAGCAGTCTGATGGGTATTAATGGGGTGGGGCCTAACTATGGCTACACCTTC
CASSLMGINGVGPNYGYTF
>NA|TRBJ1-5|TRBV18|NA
TGTGCCAGCTCACTTGAGGGAAACAATCAGCCCCAGCATTTT
CASSLEGNNQPQHF
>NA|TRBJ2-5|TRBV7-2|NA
TGTGCCAGCAGCACCAGTCAGGTGCAGGGAGAGACCCAGTACTTC
CASSTSQVQGETQYF
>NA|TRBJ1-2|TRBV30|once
TGTGCCTGGAGTCGGACACCCGGTAACTATGGCTACACCTTC
CAWSRTPGNYGYTF
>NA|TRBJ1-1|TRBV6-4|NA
TGTGCCAGCAGTGCACTTATGAACACTGAAGCTTTCTTT
CASSALMNTEAFF
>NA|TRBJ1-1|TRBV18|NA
TGTGCCAGCTCTCGCGGACAGACGAACACTGAAGCTTTCTTT
CASSRGQTNTEAFF
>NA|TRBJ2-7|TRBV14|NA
TGTGCCAGCAGCCCGTGGGACAAATACCTCTCCGAGCAGTACTTC
CASSPWDKYLSEQYF
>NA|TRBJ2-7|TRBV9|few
TGTGCCAGCAGCGTAGCGGGACAAGGGTACGAGCAGTACTTC
CASSVAGQGYEQYF
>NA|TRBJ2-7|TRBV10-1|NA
TGCGCCAGCAGTTCCGGACAGGGAGGGTACGAGCAGTACTTC
CASSSGQGGYEQYF
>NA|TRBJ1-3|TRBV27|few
TGTGCCAGCATGCAAGATTGGACTTCGGGAAACACCATATATTTT
CASMQDWTSGNTIYF
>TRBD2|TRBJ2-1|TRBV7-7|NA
TGTGCCAGCAGCTTGTCAGCGGGAGTCAATGAGCAGTTCTTC
CASSLSAGVNEQFF
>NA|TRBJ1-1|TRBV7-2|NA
TGTGCCAGCAGCACCCGGCTGGGGGCAAACACTGAAGCTTTCTTT
CASSTRLGANTEAFF
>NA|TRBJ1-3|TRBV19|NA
TGTGCCAGTACCGACAGGAGCTCTGGAAACACCATATATTTT
CASTDRSSGNTIYF
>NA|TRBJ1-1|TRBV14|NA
TGTGCCAGCAGCCCAGGTATCTCGACAGGTGAAGCTTTCTTT
CASSPGISTGEAFF
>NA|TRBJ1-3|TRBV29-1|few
TGCAGCGTTGAGGGGCCAGTTGGAAACACCATATATTTT
CSVEGPVGNTIYF
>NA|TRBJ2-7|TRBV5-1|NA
TGCGCCAGCAGCCCCGTAGACTACTCCGGCGGCGAGCAGTACTTC
CASSPVDYSGGEQYF
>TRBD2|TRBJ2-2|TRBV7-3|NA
TGTGCCAGCAGGCCGGGACTAGTTGCCGGGGAGCTGTTTTTT
CASRPGLVAGELFF
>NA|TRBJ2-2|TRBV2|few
TGTGCCAGCAGCGCAGGACAGTACACCGGGGAGCTGTTTTTT
CASSAGQYTGELFF
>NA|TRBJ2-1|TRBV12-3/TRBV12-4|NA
TGTGCCAGCAGTCTCCCCTACAATGAGCAGTTCTTC
CASSLPYNEQFF
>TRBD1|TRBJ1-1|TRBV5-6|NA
TGTGCCAGCAGCTTGGCCGGGACAGGGGCCCCTGAAGCTTTCTTT
CASSLAGTGAPEAFF
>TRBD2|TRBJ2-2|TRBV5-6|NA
TGTGCCAGCAGCTTGTGGCTAGCGGGAGTTTTGGTCACCGGGGAGCTGTTTTTT
CASSLWLAGVLVTGELFF
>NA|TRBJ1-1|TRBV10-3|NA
TGTGCCATCAGGGAGAGGGGGTTGGACACTGAAGCTTTCTTT
CAIRERGLDTEAFF
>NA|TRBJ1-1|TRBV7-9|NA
TGTGCCAGCAGCTTACGGGAGATGGACACTGAAGCTTTCTTT
CASSLREMDTEAFF
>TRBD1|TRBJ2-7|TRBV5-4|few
TGTGCCAGCAGCCAGTTAGGACAGGGGGGATACGAGCAGTACTTC
CASSQLGQGGYEQYF
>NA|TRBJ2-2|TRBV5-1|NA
TGCGCCAGCAGCTTGTCGGACTCCCGAGACACCGGGGAGCTGTTTTTT
CASSLSDSRDTGELFF
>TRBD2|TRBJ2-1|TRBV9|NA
TGTGCCAGCAGCGTCGGACTAGCGGGGGCCAATGAGCAGTTCTTC
CASSVGLAGANEQFF
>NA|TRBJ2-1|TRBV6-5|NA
TGTGCCAGCAGTTACAATTACTTTTCGAATGAGCAGTTCTTC
CASSYNYFSNEQFF
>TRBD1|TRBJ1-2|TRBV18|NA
TGTGCCAGCTCACCACCTCTGACAGGGGACTATGGCTACACCTTC
CASSPPLTGDYGYTF
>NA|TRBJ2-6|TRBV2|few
TGTGCCAGCAGTGAGCGTCGGAGCTCTGGGGCCAACGTCCTGACTTTC
CASSERRSSGANVLTF
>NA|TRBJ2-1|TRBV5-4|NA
TGTGCCAGCAGCTTGGACGGGGGGCCTTACAATGAGCAGTTCTTC
CASSLDGGPYNEQFF
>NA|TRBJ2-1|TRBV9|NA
TGTGCCAGCAGCGCCCGTGACACAGGGCTGGCCTACAATGAGCAGTTCTTC
CASSARDTGLAYNEQFF
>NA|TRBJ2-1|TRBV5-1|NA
TGCGCCAGCAGCTTGGTCGCGCGGGACCTCGGGTACAATGAGCAGTTCTTC
CASSLVARDLGYNEQFF
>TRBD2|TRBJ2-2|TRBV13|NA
TGTGCCAGCAGCGGAACTAGCGGACACTCGGGGGAGCTGTTTTTT
CASSGTSGHSGELFF
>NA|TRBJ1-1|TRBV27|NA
TGTGCCAGCAGTTTCGAGGCGGTCGGCAGGGCGACAACTGAAGCTTTCTTT
CASSFEAVGRATTEAFF
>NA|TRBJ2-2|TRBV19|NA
TGTGCCAGTAGTTCCAGGGGGGAAGGGACCGGGGAGCTGTTTTTT
CASSSRGEGTGELFF
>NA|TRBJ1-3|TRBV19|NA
TGTGCCAGTAGTAAAGGGGGGGCGCGACGAAACACCATATATTTT
CASSKGGARRNTIYF
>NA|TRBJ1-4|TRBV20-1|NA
TGCAGTGGACAGGAGGAAAAACTGTTTTTT
CSGQEEKLFF
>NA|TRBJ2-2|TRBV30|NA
TGTGCCTGGAGTGTAGCAGGGTTAACCGGGGAGCTGTTTTTT
CAWSVAGLTGELFF
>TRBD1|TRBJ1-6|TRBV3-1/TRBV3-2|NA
TGTGCCAGCAGCCAAGGGACAGGGCTCCTCCACTTT
CASSQGTGLLHF
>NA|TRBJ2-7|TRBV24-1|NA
TGTGCCACCAGTGCCCAGGGATTCGAGCAGTACTTC
CATSAQGFEQYF
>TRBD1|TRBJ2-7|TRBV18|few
TGTGCCAGCTCACCACCGGGACAGTCTGTGGACGAGCAGTACTTC
CASSPPGQSVDEQYF
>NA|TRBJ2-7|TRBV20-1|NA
TGCAGTGCGATGCCTCAACGGGAGCAGTACTTC
CSAMPQREQYF
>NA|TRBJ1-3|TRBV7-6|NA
TGTGCCAGCAGCTTAGATGGAGACTCTGGAAACACCATATATTTT
CASSLDGDSGNTIYF
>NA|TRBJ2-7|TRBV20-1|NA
TGCAGTGCTAGTGGGACACAAATCTCCTACGAGCAGTACTTC
CSASGTQISYEQYF
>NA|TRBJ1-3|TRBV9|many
TGTGCCAGCAGCGCTCGAGACACGTCTCTTGTTGGAAACACCATATATTTT
CASSARDTSLVGNTIYF
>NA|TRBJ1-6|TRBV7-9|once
TGTGCCAGCAGCCGTCCGGGGGGCTGGTCACCCCTCCACTTT
CASSRPGGWSPLHF
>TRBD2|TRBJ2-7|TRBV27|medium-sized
TGTGCCAGCAGAACCTTAGCGGGACCCTTAGAGCAGTACTTC
CASRTLAGPLEQYF
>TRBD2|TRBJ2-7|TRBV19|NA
TGTGCCAGTACCCGGACTAGCGGGGGATACGAGCAGTACTTC
CASTRTSGGYEQYF
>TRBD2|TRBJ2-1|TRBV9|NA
TGTGCCAGCAGCGGACCAGATAGCGGGGGCTTGGAGCAGTTCTTC
CASSGPDSGGLEQFF
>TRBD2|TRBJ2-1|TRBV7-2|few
TGTGCCAGCAGCCCCAGCCTAGCGGTCTACAATGAGCAGTTCTTC
CASSPSLAVYNEQFF
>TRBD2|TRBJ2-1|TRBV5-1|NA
TGCGCCAGCAGCTTGGGGCGGGAGGGCCGTCTAGAGCAGTTCTTC
CASSLGREGRLEQFF
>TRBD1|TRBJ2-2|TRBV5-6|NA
TGTGCCAGCAGCTTGGGGGACAGGGACACCGGGGAGCTGTTTTTT
CASSLGDRDTGELFF
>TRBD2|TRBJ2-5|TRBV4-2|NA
TGTGCCAGCAGCCAAGGGCCAGCGGGGAGCCAAGAGACCCAGTACTTC
CASSQGPAGSQETQYF
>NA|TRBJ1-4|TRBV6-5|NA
TGTGCCAGCAGGGGGGCTATGAGTGAAAAACTGTTTTTT
CASRGAMSEKLFF